The 31 T cell receptor beta chains listed next were all sequenced from one sample in a study of cytomegalovirus exposure and HLA in healthy donors. PCR employed 60 Vbeta and 13 Jbeta primers. Data came from immunoSEQ multiplex PCR; TCRdb stores just in-frame clones and leaves some out. This repertoire shows about 120,000 clones, 10% found once; its top ten account for under 6%. Sequencing used PBMCs. The receptor set was obtained from a woman under 30 in good health and CMV-seropositive.

This clone was detected only a few times. V gene TRBV28 combines with J gene TRBJ2-1; D may be TRBD2 (6 bases). Germline lookup yields CDR1 MDHEN and CDR2 SYDVKM. Trimming stripped 7 bases from V and 4 bases from J, with 14 bases between. The CDR3 sequence is 14 residues long. The CDR3 is CASNLRGEYNEQFF. CDR3 sequence (DNA): TGTGCCAGCAACCTGCGGGGAGAATACAATGAGCAGTTCTTC.

This clone was detected a few times. The chain links TRBV28 to TRBJ1-5; D perhaps matches TRBD1 (5 bases). This CDR3 is built from 16 residues. Germline lookup yields CDR1 MDHEN and CDR2 SYDVKM. The V end was cut by 6 bases, the J end by 4 bases, with 19 bases between. For the CDR3, the DNA is TGTGCCAGCAGCCTGGGGGTGGAGGGTGGAAATCAGCCCCAGCATTTT. It encodes CASSLGVEGGNQPQHF.

This clone was observed a handful of times. This CDR3 is also generated by other DNA sequences in the sample. V gene TRBV4-1 combines with J gene TRBJ2-1; D is perhaps TRBD2 (6 bases). Germline V gene data show CDR1 as MGHRA and CDR2 as YSYEKL. V lost 1 base and J 3 bases, leaving 7 bases between the germline ends. The CDR3 runs to 14 residues. Here the CDR3 reads CASSQASVYNEQFF. CDR3 DNA sequence: TGCGCCAGCAGCCAAGCTAGCGTCTACAATGAGCAGTTCTTC.

About this clone: One end of the junction fails to match germline, which may point to a read error. CDR3 protein: CASRYPSPRLLLPF. CDR3 sequence (DNA): TGTGCCAGCAGATACCCCAGCCCCCGACTACTTTTACCCTTC. J is TRBJ1-2 and V is TRBV2, with D hard to call. Germline CDR1 reads SNHLY; CDR2 reads FYNNEI. The CDR3 length is 14 residues.

The CDR3: CASSSQGSTEAFF. CDR3 coding DNA: TGTGCCAGCAGTTCCCAGGGATCCACTGAAGCTTTCTTT. V gene TRBV6-1 combines with J gene TRBJ1-1, with D perhaps TRBD1 (5 bases). V gave up 5 bases and J gave up 4 bases, with 11 bases separating them. CDR1 is MNHNS, CDR2 SASEGT, per germline. The CDR3 covers 13 residues.

V usage is TRBV30 and J usage is TRBJ1-1, with a possible D match to TRBD1 (5 bases). The CDR3 loop spans 13 amino acids. V was trimmed by 4 bases and J by 1 base, leaving 10 bases between them. Germline V gives CDR1 GTSNPN, CDR2 SVGIG (reference sequence). The CDR3 sequence: CAWIRGGNTEAFF. In DNA, the CDR3 is TGTGCCTGGATAAGGGGAGGGAACACTGAAGCTTTCTTT.

The V and J genes are TRBV11-3 and TRBJ2-7; weak D call: TRBD1 (6 bases). This CDR3 region has 13 residues. The germline V gene encodes CDR1 SGHNT and CDR2 YENEEA. V lost 3 bases, J lost 3 bases, and 9 bases lay in between. The CDR3, as DNA: TGTGCCAGCAGCTTCCTAGGGGGCTACGAGCAGTACTTC. It encodes CASSFLGGYEQYF.

The chain is built from TRBV27 and TRBJ1-1, with 8 bases identical to TRBD1. With 6 bases clipped from V and 5 bases from J, the junction kept 8 bases outside the gene matches. This CDR3 contains 14 residues. CDR1 is MNHEY and CDR2 is SMNVEV in the germline V gene (reference sequence). CDR3 DNA: TGTGCCAGCAGAATACAGGGGGGGGCGACTGAAGCTTTCTTT. Its translation is CASRIQGGATEAFF.

J is TRBJ2-3 and V is TRBV2; 9 bases are a match to TRBD2. Germline assignment: CDR1 SNHLY and CDR2 FYNNEI. J lost 2 bases, V lost 4 bases, and 7 bases had no gene match. The CDR3 extends over 16 amino acids. CDR3 sequence reads: CASSVGGRAPTDTQYF. The CDR3 DNA follows: TGTGCCAGCAGTGTTGGCGGGAGGGCGCCCACAGATACGCAGTATTTT.

This clone has a handful of counts. The rearrangement links TRBV28 to TRBJ1-5; D is unresolved. Germline loops: CDR1 MDHEN, CDR2 SYDVKM. The V end was cut by 7 bases, the J end by 0 bases, with 22 bases between. This CDR3 has 18 residues. CDR3 region: CASIRGTSLGYSNQPQHF. In DNA form, the CDR3 reads TGTGCCAGCATACGAGGTACGTCGCTCGGATATAGCAATCAGCCCCAGCATTTT.

This clone showed up just a few times. V gene TRBV19 combines with J gene TRBJ2-2; tentative D call: TRBD2 (6 bases). This CDR3 has 14 residues. With 6 bases removed from V and 4 bases from J, the gap between germline ends came to 12 bases. CDR1 is LNHDA, CDR2 SQIVND, per germline (reference sequence). The CDR3 is CASRGLSGTGELFF. In DNA, the CDR3 is TGTGCCAGTAGGGGTCTTAGCGGCACCGGGGAGCTGTTTTTT.

This clone occurred a few times. For the CDR3, the DNA is TGTGCCAGCAGTTTCGCGTCAGGGGGCGATGGCTACACCTTC. It yields the protein CASSFASGGDGYTF. The V call is TRBV28, the J call TRBJ1-2; 8 bases are shared with TRBD1. CDR3 length: 14 residues. Germline values: CDR1 MDHEN, CDR2 SYDVKM. The V gene end was trimmed by 3 bases and the J gene end by 6 bases; junction bases not matched to a gene: 6.

The chain links TRBV7-8 to TRBJ2-3, with a possible D match to TRBD2 (6 bases). The CDR3 totals 16 residues. In germline, CDR1 is SGHVS, CDR2 FQNEAQ. Trimming cost V 5 bases and J 2 bases, with 17 bases left between them. CDR3 sequence (DNA): TGTGCCAGCAGCCCGGCGGGTGGACTACACACAGATACGCAGTATTTT. Translating gives CASSPAGGLHTDTQYF.

This chain connects TRBV6-5 to TRBJ2-1; 7 nucleotides align to TRBD1. The CDR3 length is 13 residues. Germline V gene data show CDR1 as MNHEY and CDR2 as SVGAGI. The ends lost 2 bases at V and 10 bases at J; junction bases unmatched: 5. The CDR3 sequence: CASSYRGQGEQFF. The CDR3 DNA sequence: TGTGCCAGCAGTTACAGGGGGCAAGGAGAGCAGTTCTTC.

The CDR3 sequence is CAWSVQRRGQETNEKLFF. In DNA form, the CDR3 reads TGTGCCTGGAGTGTACAGAGGAGGGGCCAAGAAACTAATGAAAAACTGTTTTTT. The V and J genes are TRBV30 and TRBJ1-4, with D tentatively TRBD1 (5 bases). CDR3 length: 18 amino acids. The V end was cut by 0 bases, the J end by 1 base, with 18 bases between. CDR1 and CDR2 (germline): GTSNPN, SVGIG (reference sequence).

CDR3 residues: CASPQGGTEAFF. The CDR3 DNA reads TGTGCCAGCCCCCAGGGTGGGACTGAAGCTTTCTTT. The chain is built from TRBV6-1 and TRBJ1-1; a possible D gene is TRBD1 (5 bases). V lost 8 bases and J lost 5, with 12 bases in between. Germline assignment: CDR1 MNHNS and CDR2 SASEGT. The CDR3 loop spans 12 amino acids.

The rearrangement joins TRBV2 to TRBJ2-3; D is unresolved. This CDR3 region has 12 residues. Trimming cost V 6 bases and J 2 bases, with 6 bases left between them. Looked up from germline, CDR1 is SNHLY and CDR2 is FYNNEI. The CDR3 sequence is CASSPNTDTQYF. In DNA, the CDR3 is TGTGCCAGCAGCCCAAACACAGATACGCAGTATTTT.

Notes on this clone: One end of the junction fails to match germline, which may point to a read error. The genes are TRBV7-9 and TRBJ2-4; 9 bases are a match to TRBD2. CDR1 and CDR2 (germline): SEHNR, FQNEAQ (reference sequence). This CDR3 has 12 residues. In DNA, the CDR3 is TGTGCCAGCAGCCCCGACGGGGCGGGGGGGGACTTC. Protein: CASSPDGAGGDF.

This clone was counted between two and nine times. The CDR3 region has the DNA TGTGCCACCAGCAGAGACGCTGGCCCGGGGAAGGGCGAGCAGTACTTC. Encoded protein: CATSRDAGPGKGEQYF. The chain is built from TRBV15 and TRBJ2-7, with D perhaps TRBD2 (5 bases). The CDR3 has 16 residues. With 0 bases removed from V and 6 bases from J, the gap between germline ends came to 18 bases. Germline loops: CDR1 LNHNV, CDR2 YYDKDF (reference sequence).

This clone has only a few counts. This sequence joins TRBV30 and TRBJ1-6; D is uncertain. The V gene's germline CDR1 is GTSNPN and CDR2 SVGIG (reference sequence). The CDR3 has 14 amino acids. With 4 bases removed from V and 8 bases from J, the gap between germline ends came to 15 bases. The CDR3 DNA reads TGTGCCTGGAATCCGGCCCATGGAGATTCACCCCTCCACTTT. Protein: CAWNPAHGDSPLHF.

The chain joins TRBV18 to TRBJ1-4; perhaps TRBD1 as D (6 bases). Trimming left V 0 bases short and J 6 bases short, with 14 bases between. The CDR3 spans 16 residues. Germline CDR1 KGHSH, CDR2 LQKENI. The chain's CDR3 is CASSPPGAGADEKLFF. DNA of the CDR3: TGTGCCAGCTCACCACCAGGTGCAGGGGCTGATGAAAAACTGTTTTTT.

Only a few counts were recorded for this clone. The chain joins TRBV29-1 to TRBJ2-1, with 10 nucleotides matching TRBD2. V trimming: 5 bases; J trimming: 8 bases; junction bases outside the gene matches: 9. This CDR3 region has 14 residues. The V gene's germline CDR1 is SQVTM and CDR2 ANQGSEA. The CDR3 bases are TGCAGCGTTCATCCTAGCGGGAGTATCTATGAGCAGTTCTTC. Translation: CSVHPSGSIYEQFF.

This clone turned up a few times. The chain carries TRBV10-1 and TRBJ1-1; tentatively, D is TRBD1 (5 bases). Trimming removed 7 bases at V and 8 bases at J, with 26 bases between. Germline V gene data show CDR1 as WNHNN and CDR2 as SYGVQD (reference sequence). The length of the CDR3 is 16 residues. The CDR3 region is CASTIDRWGGTGEAFF. CDR3 DNA sequence: TGCGCCAGCACGATTGATAGGTGGGGGGGGACCGGAGAAGCTTTCTTT.

The chain employs TRBV18 and TRBJ2-7; 8 bases fit TRBD1. Germline loops: CDR1 KGHSH, CDR2 LQKENI. V dropped 4 bases and J dropped 6; count of bases not matched to a gene: 8. CDR3 length equals 14 residues. The CDR3 nucleotides read TGTGCCAGCTCACGGGCCAGGGGGCTTGGCGAGCAGTACTTC. Protein product: CASSRARGLGEQYF.

The rearrangement uses TRBV5-1 and TRBJ2-1; 10 bases agree with TRBD2. Unmatched junction bases numbered 7, after V lost 0 bases and J lost 7 bases. CDR1 and CDR2 (germline): SGHRS, YFSETQ. CDR3 length: 16 residues. The chain's CDR3 is CASSLVPSGSGNEQFF. The CDR3 DNA sequence: TGCGCCAGCAGCTTGGTCCCTAGCGGGAGTGGGAATGAGCAGTTCTTC.

The chain employs TRBV30 and TRBJ2-1, with no clear D. The V gene's germline CDR1 is GTSNPN and CDR2 SVGIG (reference sequence). CDR3 length equals 14 residues. Deletions cut 2 bases from V and 2 bases from J, with 10 bases between. The CDR3 coding sequence is TGTGCCTGGAGTCCCGCGGAAACCTACAATGAGCAGTTCTTC. Its protein is CAWSPAETYNEQFF.

The table lists this clone with a few counts. This chain connects TRBV15 to TRBJ2-1; a weak D match, TRBD2 (6 bases). V was pared by 1 base and J by 8 bases, with 15 bases between. The CDR3 is made up of 15 amino acids. Germline-derived CDR1 and CDR2 are LNHNV and YYDKDF (reference sequence). For the CDR3, the DNA is TGTGCCACCAGCAGAGTAACGGGAGTCGGCGATGAGCAGTTCTTC. Translation: CATSRVTGVGDEQFF.

This chain joins TRBV6-5 and TRBJ1-5, with a tentative D call TRBD1 (6 bases). The CDR3 is made up of 15 amino acids. With 4 bases removed from V and 0 bases from J, the gap between germline ends came to 10 bases. In germline, CDR1 is MNHEY, CDR2 SVGAGI. CDR3 DNA sequence: TGTGCCAGCAGTTTGGACAGCTATAGCAATCAGCCCCAGCATTTT. This sequence encodes CASSLDSYSNQPQHF.

The V call is TRBV30, the J call TRBJ1-2; perhaps TRBD1 as D (5 bases). With 2 bases removed from V and 9 bases from J, the gap between germline ends came to 16 bases. Germline CDR1 GTSNPN, CDR2 SVGIG (reference sequence). The length of the CDR3 is 13 residues. Here the CDR3 reads CAWSPSGGGCYTF. The CDR3 DNA is TGTGCCTGGAGTCCATCGGGGGGTGGCTGCTACACCTTC.

This clone has only a few counts. This chain uses TRBV4-1 with TRBJ2-5; a weak D match, TRBD2 (5 bases). V gave up 1 base and J gave up 5 bases, with 11 bases separating them. Germline-derived CDR1 and CDR2 are MGHRA and YSYEKL. This CDR3 contains 14 residues. CDR3 protein: CASSQVTGMETQYF. CDR3 nucleotides: TGCGCCAGCAGCCAAGTAACGGGAATGGAGACCCAGTACTTC.

This clone was counted a few times. The chain uses TRBV9 and TRBJ2-1, with TRBD2 matching over 9 bases. This CDR3 is 16 amino acids long. The J segment lost 2 bases and the V segment lost 0 bases, leaving 3 bases of the junction unmatched. Germline CDR1 is SGDLS and CDR2 is YYNGEE. Here the CDR3 reads CASSVGLAAAYNEQFF. In DNA, the CDR3 is TGTGCCAGCAGCGTAGGACTAGCGGCCGCCTACAATGAGCAGTTCTTC.